The subject of this entry is one T cell receptor beta chain. Its antigen is not identified. A library of TCRbeta sequences, prepared with unique molecular identifiers, was generated. TCRdb re-called the PCR reads with MiXCR, one entry per CDR3 protein. Found here are roughly 790,000 distinct CDR3 sequences, roughly 15% of them singletons; the top ten hold approximately 5%. The sample originates from a study of T-cell reconstitution after alpha-beta-depleted transplantation in children. Findings and limits, study-wide: Some patients owed their high day-60 TCRbeta diversity to surviving recipient T cells and thymic progenitors. T cells produced anew were the main source of T-cell counts and diversity one year after transplant. Expanded graft clones, several hundred of them, were reportedly the source of alpha-beta T cells about two months after transplant.

Trimming took 6 bases from V and 2 from J; bases not matched to a gene: 12. Per germline, CDR1 SGHRS and CDR2 YFSETQ. CDR3 size: 16 residues. V and J are TRBV5-1 and TRBJ2-7, with 9 bases fitting TRBD2. This specimen consisted of PBMCs, mostly from graft donor cells, obtained 360 days after TCRalphabeta/CD19-depleted stem cell transplant. The receptor was derived from a male patient younger than 18 who had a stem cell transplant for acute lymphoblastic leukemia, so the T cells may come from the graft donor. The CDR3 reads CASKLAGGIATYEQYF. CDR3 DNA: TGCGCCAGCAAACTAGCGGGTGGGATCGCCACCTACGAGCAGTACTTC.